This T cell receptor beta chain came from a study of T cell responses to AZD1222 COVID-19 vaccine. In regard to this clone: Its antigen is currently unknown.

Some second doses came at about 4 weeks and others at about 12 weeks; these were pooled. General study findings and limits: Regions left unmutated in variants are reportedly the target of nearly half of spike-specific TCRs. Seropositivity was recorded at baseline in only a handful of AZD1222 recipients.

Assay used: immunoSEQ multiplex PCR; TCRdb lists only in-frame clones, some missing. The table shows tens of thousands of clones, with about 81% occurring only once. The starting material was peripheral blood, obtained 28 days after the second AZD1222 dose. This clonotype originated in an adult who received the AZD1222 COVID-19 vaccine.

The CDR3 coding sequence is TGTGCCAGCAGTCCTAGCGGGAGCTCCTACGAGCAGTACTTC. Protein: CASSPSGSSYEQYF. V usage is TRBV7-9 and J usage is TRBJ2-7; 10 nucleotides align to TRBD2. The CDR3 is made up of 14 amino acids. V lost 6 bases and J lost 0; bases outside the gene matches: 2. The germline V gene encodes CDR1 SEHNR and CDR2 FQNEAQ (reference sequence).